The 12 T cell receptor beta chains below all came from one sample that was sequenced in a study of blood T cell repertoires in COVID-19. Clones were read by immunoSEQ multiplex PCR, and TCRdb kept only the in-frame ones, dropping some. The sample holds approximately 150,000 clones; around 85% are singletons and the top ten take around 4.6%. Material for sequencing was peripheral blood. The receptors derive from a human donor in a cohort sampled during active COVID-19.

J is TRBJ2-1 and V is TRBV28; D is undetermined. Germline CDR1 reads MDHEN; CDR2 reads SYDVKM. The CDR3 covers 16 residues. Trimming shortened V by 7 bases and J by 1 base, and 17 bases separated the two germline ends. Here the CDR3 reads CASISAEGGSYNEQFF. In nucleotides, the CDR3 is TGTGCCAGCATAAGCGCGGAAGGCGGTTCCTACAATGAGCAGTTCTTC.

This chain uses TRBV28 with TRBJ2-7, with 10 bases identical to TRBD1. Germline CDR1 and CDR2: MDHEN and SYDVKM. This CDR3 contains 16 residues. V shed 6 bases, J shed 3 bases, and the junction held 11 bases outside the gene matches. The CDR3 protein is CASRAAPGTGDYEQYF. The CDR3 DNA reads TGTGCCAGCAGAGCCGCCCCCGGGACAGGGGACTACGAGCAGTACTTC.

The chain combines TRBV9 with TRBJ1-3, with D hard to call. V was trimmed by 0 bases and J by 0 bases, leaving 7 bases between them. The CDR3 is 15 amino acids. The germline gives CDR1 SGDLS, CDR2 YYNGEE. The CDR3 DNA reads TGTGCCAGCAGCGTAGGGGCTCTCTCTGGAAACACCATATATTTT. Residues: CASSVGALSGNTIYF.

V gene TRBV7-2 combines with J gene TRBJ1-5; the D is unclear. Germline V CDR1 and CDR2: SGHTA, FQGNSA. Trimming removed 5 bases from V and 4 bases from J, with 12 bases in between. There are 14 residues in the CDR3. The CDR3 sequence is CASSQGELNQPQHF. The CDR3 nucleotides are TGTGCCAGCAGCCAAGGAGAATTAAATCAGCCCCAGCATTTT.

The rearrangement joins TRBV21-1 to TRBJ2-7; the table gives TRBD1 as D, unverified against the DNA. TRBV21-1 is given as a pseudogene. The CDR3 totals 12 residues. CDR3 region: CASSKDSYEQYF. The CDR3 DNA is TGTGCCAGCAGCAAAGACAGCTACGAGCAGTACTTC.

V usage is TRBV7-3 and J usage is TRBJ1-1, with TRBD1 matching over 8 bases. Germline lookup yields CDR1 SGHTA and CDR2 FQGTGA. This CDR3 has 14 residues. V gave up 3 bases and J gave up 4 bases; unmatched junction bases: 4. In nucleotides, the CDR3 is TGTGCCAGCAGCTTGGACAGGGTTGTCACTGAAGCTTTCTTT. This sequence encodes CASSLDRVVTEAFF.

V usage is TRBV10-1 and J usage is TRBJ2-4; 16 positions match TRBD2. This CDR3 contains 17 residues. V shed 8 bases, J shed 0 bases, and the junction held 4 bases outside the gene matches. Germline V gene data show CDR1 as WNHNN and CDR2 as SYGVQD (reference sequence). CDR3 DNA sequence: TGCGCCAGCGGGACTAGCGGGAGGGCCCTAGCCAAAAACATTCAGTACTTC. Translation gives CASGTSGRALAKNIQYF.

The rearrangement joins TRBV3-1 (or the pseudogene TRBV3-2) to TRBJ1-1; D is undetermined. V was trimmed by 4 bases and J by 1 base, leaving 4 bases between them. CDR1 and CDR2 from the germline V gene are LGHDT and YNNKEL (reference sequence). This CDR3 comprises 12 residues. CDR3 amino acids: CASSRQNTEAFF. For the CDR3, the DNA is TGTGCCAGCAGCCGACAGAACACTGAAGCTTTCTTT.

J is TRBJ1-1 and V is TRBV7-9, with D possibly matching TRBD1 (5 bases). V lost 8 bases and J lost 7, with 11 bases in between. Per the germline V gene, CDR1 is SEHNR and CDR2 is FQNEAQ (reference sequence). This CDR3 is built from 11 residues. This chain's CDR3 is CASWGGVEAFF. CDR3 DNA: TGTGCCAGCTGGGGGGGGGTTGAAGCTTTCTTT.

The genes are TRBV3-1 (or the pseudogene TRBV3-2) and TRBJ2-7; no definite D call. The V end lost 4 bases, the J end lost 2 bases, and 15 bases lay between the germline ends. This CDR3 spans 15 amino acids. Germline V lookup: CDR1 LGHDT, CDR2 YNNKEL (reference sequence). CDR3 in DNA: TGTGCCAGCAGCCCCGCCACAGTCCCTACCTACGAGCAGTACTTC. Translation: CASSPATVPTYEQYF.

There are a few counts of this clone. The chain carries TRBV18 and TRBJ2-5; 8 bases are shared with TRBD2. The germline V gene encodes CDR1 KGHSH and CDR2 LQKENI. V was pared by 1 base and J by 5 bases, with 6 bases of the junction left unmatched. The CDR3 consists of 15 residues. This CDR3 is CASSPLIAGRETQYF. The CDR3 DNA is TGTGCCAGCTCACCACTCATAGCGGGAAGGGAGACCCAGTACTTC.

The CDR3 nucleotides are TGTGCCAGCAGCTTAGGGTCCAGCGCCCGAATCACAGATACGCAGTATTTT. The encoded protein is CASSLGSSARITDTQYF. The chain couples TRBV7-9 to TRBJ2-3, with no clear D. CDR3 length equals 17 residues. The V gene lost 1 base and the J gene lost 2 bases, with 16 bases spanning the gap. CDR1 is SEHNR, CDR2 FQNEAQ, per germline (reference sequence).